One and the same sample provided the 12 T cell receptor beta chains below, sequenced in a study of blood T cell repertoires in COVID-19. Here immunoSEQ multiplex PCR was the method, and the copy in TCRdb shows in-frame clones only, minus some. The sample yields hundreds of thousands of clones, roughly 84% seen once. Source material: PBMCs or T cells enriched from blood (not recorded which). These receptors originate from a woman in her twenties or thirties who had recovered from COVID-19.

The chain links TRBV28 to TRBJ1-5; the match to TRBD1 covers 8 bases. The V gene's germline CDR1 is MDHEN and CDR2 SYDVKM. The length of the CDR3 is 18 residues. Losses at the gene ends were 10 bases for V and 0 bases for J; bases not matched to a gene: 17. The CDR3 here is CATTRRKSTGDSNQPQHF. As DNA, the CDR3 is TGTGCCACCACTAGGCGAAAGTCGACAGGGGATAGCAATCAGCCCCAGCATTTT.

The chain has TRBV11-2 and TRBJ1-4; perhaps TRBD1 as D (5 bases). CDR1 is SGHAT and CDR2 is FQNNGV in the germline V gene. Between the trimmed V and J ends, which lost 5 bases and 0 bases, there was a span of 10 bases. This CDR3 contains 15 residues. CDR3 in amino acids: CASSRQLATNEKLFF. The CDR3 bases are TGTGCCAGCAGCCGACAGCTTGCAACTAATGAAAAACTGTTTTTT.

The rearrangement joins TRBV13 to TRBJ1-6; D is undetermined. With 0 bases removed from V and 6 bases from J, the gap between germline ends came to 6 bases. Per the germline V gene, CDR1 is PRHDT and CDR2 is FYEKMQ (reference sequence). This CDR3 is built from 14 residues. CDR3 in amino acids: CASSLGHVNSPLHF. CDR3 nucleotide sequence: TGTGCCAGCAGCTTAGGCCATGTTAATTCACCCCTCCACTTT.

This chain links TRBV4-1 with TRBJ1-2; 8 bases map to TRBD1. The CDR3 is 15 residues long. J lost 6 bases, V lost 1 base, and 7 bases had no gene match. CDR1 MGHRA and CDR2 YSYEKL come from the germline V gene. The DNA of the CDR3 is TGCGCCAGCAGCCAAGGTTTGGACAGGGTGGATGGCTACACCTTC. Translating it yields CASSQGLDRVDGYTF.

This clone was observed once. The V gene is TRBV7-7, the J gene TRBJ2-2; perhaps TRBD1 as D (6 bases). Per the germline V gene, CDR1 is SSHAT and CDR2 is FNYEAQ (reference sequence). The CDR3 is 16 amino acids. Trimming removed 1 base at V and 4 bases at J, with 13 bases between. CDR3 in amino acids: CASSLGGPAVTGELFF. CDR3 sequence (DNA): TGTGCCAGCAGCTTAGGGGGGCCGGCGGTCACCGGGGAGCTGTTTTTT.

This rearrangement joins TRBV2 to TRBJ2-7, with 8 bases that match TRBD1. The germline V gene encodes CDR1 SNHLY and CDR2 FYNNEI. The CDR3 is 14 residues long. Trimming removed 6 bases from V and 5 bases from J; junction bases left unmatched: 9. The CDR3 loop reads CASRLQGVGDEQYF. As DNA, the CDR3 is TGTGCCAGCAGGTTACAGGGGGTAGGAGACGAGCAGTACTTC.

The CDR3 coding sequence is TGCGCCAGCAGAACCGGGACAAGTAACACCGGGGAGCTGTTTTTT. This translates into CASRTGTSNTGELFF. The V and J genes are TRBV5-1 and TRBJ2-2; D may be TRBD1 (6 bases). Per the germline V gene, CDR1 is SGHRS and CDR2 is YFSETQ. The CDR3 is 15 amino acids. The V and J ends lost 5 bases and 2 bases respectively, with 13 bases between them.

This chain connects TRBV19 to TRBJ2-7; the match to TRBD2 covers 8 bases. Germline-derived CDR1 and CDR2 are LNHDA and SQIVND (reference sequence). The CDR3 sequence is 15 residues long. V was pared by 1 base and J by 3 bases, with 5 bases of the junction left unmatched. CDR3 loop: CASSIAGGADYEQYF. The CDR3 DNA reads TGTGCCAGTAGTATAGCCGGGGGGGCAGACTACGAGCAGTACTTC.

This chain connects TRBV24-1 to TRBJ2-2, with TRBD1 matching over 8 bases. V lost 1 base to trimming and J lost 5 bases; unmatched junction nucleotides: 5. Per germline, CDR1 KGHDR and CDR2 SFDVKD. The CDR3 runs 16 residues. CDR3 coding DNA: TGTGCCACCAGTGATTTCGGAACAGGGGGTACCGGGGAGCTGTTTTTT. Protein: CATSDFGTGGTGELFF.

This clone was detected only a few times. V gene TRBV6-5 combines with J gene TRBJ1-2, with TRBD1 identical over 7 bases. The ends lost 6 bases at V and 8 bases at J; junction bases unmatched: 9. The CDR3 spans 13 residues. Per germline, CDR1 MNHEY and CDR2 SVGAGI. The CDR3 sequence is CASRTTGPEGYTF. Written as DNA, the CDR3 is TGTGCCAGCAGGACGACAGGGCCGGAGGGCTACACCTTC.

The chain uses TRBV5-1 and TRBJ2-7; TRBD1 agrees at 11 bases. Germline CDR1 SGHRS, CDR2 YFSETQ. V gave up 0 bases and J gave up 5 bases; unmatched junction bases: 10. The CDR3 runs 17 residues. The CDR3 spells CASSLVGTGGVEHEQYF. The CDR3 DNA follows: TGCGCCAGCAGCTTGGTGGGGACAGGGGGAGTCGAGCACGAGCAGTACTTC.

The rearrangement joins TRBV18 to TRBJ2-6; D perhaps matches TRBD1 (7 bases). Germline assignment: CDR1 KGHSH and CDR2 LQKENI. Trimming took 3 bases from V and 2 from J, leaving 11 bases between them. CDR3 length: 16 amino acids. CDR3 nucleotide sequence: TGTGCCAGCTCACCGGGCAGGGGGGCTGGGGCCAACGTCCTGACTTTC. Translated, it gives CASSPGRGAGANVLTF.